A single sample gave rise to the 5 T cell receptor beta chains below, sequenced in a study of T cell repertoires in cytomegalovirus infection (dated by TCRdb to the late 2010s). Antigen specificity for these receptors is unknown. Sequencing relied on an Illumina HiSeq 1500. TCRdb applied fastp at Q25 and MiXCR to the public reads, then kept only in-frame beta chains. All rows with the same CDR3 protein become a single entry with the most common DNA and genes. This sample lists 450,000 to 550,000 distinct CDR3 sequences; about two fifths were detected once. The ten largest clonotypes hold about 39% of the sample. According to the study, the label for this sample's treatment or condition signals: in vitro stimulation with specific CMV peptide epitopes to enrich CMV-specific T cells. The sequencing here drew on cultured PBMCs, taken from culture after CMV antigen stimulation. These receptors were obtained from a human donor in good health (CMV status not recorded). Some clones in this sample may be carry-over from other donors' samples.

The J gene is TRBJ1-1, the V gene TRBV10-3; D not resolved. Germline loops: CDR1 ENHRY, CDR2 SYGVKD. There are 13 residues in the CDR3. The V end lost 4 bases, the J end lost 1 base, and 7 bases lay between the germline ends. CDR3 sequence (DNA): TGTGCCATCAGTGCGACCGAGAACACTGAAGCTTTCTTT. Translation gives CAISATENTEAFF.

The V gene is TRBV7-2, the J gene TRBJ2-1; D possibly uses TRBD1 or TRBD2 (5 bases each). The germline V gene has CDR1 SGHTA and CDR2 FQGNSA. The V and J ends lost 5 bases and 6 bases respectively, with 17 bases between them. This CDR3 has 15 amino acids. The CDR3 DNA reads TGTGCCAGCAGCCGGGACGCTGTCCAGGGCAATGAGCAGTTCTTC. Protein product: CASSRDAVQGNEQFF.

This CDR3 is CAISALPPSGADTQYF. DNA for the CDR3: TGTGCCATCAGTGCGCTCCCCCCCAGCGGGGCAGATACGCAGTATTTT. The chain combines TRBV10-3 with TRBJ2-3; 7 nucleotides align to TRBD2. The CDR3 has 16 residues. Germline trimming cut 4 bases from V and 4 bases from J; bases unmatched to any gene: 11. The V gene's germline CDR1 is ENHRY and CDR2 SYGVKD.

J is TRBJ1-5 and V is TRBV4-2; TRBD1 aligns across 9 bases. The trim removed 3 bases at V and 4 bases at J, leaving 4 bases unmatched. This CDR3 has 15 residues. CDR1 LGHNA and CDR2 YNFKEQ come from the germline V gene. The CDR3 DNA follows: TGTGCCAGCAGCCACTCCGGGACAGGGAATCAGCCCCAGCATTTT. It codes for CASSHSGTGNQPQHF.

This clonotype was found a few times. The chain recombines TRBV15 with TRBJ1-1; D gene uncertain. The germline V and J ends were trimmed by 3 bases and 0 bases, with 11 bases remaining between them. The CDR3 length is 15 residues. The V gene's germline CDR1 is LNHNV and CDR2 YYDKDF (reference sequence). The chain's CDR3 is CATSRAVLLNTEAFF. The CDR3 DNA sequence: TGTGCCACCAGCAGGGCTGTTCTGTTGAACACTGAAGCTTTCTTT.